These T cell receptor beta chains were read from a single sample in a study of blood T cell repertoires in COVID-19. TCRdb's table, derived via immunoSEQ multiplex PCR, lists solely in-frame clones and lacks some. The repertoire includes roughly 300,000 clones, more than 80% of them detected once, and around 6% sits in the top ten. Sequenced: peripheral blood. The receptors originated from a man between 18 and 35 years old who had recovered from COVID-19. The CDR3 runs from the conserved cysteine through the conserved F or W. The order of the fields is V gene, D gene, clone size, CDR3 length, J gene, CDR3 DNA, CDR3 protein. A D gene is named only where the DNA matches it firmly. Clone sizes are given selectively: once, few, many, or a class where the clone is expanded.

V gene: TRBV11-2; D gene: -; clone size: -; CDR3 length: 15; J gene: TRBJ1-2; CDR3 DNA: TGTGCCAGCAGCATCGATTGGGCAGCCAACTATGGCTACACCTTC; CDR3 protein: CASSIDWAANYGYTF
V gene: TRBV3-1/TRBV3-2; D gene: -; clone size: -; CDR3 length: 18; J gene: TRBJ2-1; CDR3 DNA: TGTGCCAGCAGCCTTGGGAACCTCAGGGGACGTACCTACAATGAGCAGTTCTTC; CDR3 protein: CASSLGNLRGRTYNEQFF
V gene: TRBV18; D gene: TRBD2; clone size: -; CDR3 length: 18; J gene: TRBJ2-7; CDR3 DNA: TGTGCCAGCTCAATCGGACTGACGGGCGGCGGGAGTCTTTACGAGCAGTACTTC; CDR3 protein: CASSIGLTGGGSLYEQYF
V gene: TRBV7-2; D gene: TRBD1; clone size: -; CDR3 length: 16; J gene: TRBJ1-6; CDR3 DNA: TGTGCCAGCAGCTCCGCACCGGGACAGGCGGGTTGGGCCCTCCACTTT; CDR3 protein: CASSSAPGQAGWALHF
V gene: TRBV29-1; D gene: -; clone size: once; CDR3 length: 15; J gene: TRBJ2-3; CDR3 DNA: TGCAGCGTTGAAGGAGGGACTCGAAAAGGGGATACGCAGTATTTT; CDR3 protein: CSVEGGTRKGDTQYF
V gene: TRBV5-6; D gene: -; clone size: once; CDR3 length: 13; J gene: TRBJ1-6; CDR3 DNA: TGTGCCAGCAGCTCAACCCGGGAATCACCCCTCCACTTT; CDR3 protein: CASSSTRESPLHF
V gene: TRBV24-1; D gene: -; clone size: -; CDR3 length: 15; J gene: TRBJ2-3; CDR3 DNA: TGTGCCACCAGTGATTCCACTCCTGGCACAGATACGCAGTATTTT; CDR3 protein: CATSDSTPGTDTQYF
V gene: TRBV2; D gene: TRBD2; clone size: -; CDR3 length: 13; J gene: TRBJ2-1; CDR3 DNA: TGTGCCAGCGGGCTAGCGGCCACCTATGAGCAGTTCTTC; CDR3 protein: CASGLAATYEQFF
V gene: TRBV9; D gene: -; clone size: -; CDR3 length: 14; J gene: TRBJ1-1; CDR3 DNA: TGTGCCAGCAGCGCCGACGGAGTGGACACTGAAGCTTTCTTT; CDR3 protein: CASSADGVDTEAFF
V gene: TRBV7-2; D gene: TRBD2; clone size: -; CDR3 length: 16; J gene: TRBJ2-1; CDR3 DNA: TGTGCCAGCAGCTCACCAGAGCGGGGGGGCGTCTATGAGCAGTTCTTC; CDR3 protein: CASSSPERGGVYEQFF
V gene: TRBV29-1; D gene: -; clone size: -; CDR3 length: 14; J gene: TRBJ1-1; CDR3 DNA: TGCAGCGTACCCAGGGGAGTTTCGAACACTGAAGCTTTCTTT; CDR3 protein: CSVPRGVSNTEAFF
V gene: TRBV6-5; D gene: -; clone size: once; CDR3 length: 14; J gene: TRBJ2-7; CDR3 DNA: TGTGCCAGCAGTTACTTCCGGGGGTACTACGAGCAGTACTTC; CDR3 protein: CASSYFRGYYEQYF
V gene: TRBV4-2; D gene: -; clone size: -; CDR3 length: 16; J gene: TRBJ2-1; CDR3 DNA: TGTGCCAGCAGCCAAGCCCCGGGACTGGACGACAATGAGCAGTTCTTC; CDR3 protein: CASSQAPGLDDNEQFF
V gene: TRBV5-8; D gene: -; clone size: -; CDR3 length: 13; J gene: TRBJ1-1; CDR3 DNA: TGTGCCAGCAGCCGACAGGAAAACACTGAAGCTTTCTTT; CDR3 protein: CASSRQENTEAFF
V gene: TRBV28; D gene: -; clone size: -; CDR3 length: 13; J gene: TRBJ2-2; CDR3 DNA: TGTGCCGGGCATGAGCCGAACACCGGGGAGCTGTTTTTT; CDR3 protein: CAGHEPNTGELFF
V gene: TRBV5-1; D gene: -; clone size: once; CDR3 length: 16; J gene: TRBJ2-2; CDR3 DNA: TGCGCCAGCAGCTTGGATAGACTCTCGAACACCGGGGAGCTGTTTTTT; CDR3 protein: CASSLDRLSNTGELFF
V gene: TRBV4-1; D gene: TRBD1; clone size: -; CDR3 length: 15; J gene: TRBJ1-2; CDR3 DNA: TGCGCCAGCAGCGACAGGGCCTCCAGGAACTATGGCTACACCTTC; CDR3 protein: CASSDRASRNYGYTF
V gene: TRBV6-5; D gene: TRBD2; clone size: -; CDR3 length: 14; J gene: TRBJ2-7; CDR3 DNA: TGTGCCAGCATGGGACTAGCGGGATCCTACGAGCAGTACTTC; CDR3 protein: CASMGLAGSYEQYF
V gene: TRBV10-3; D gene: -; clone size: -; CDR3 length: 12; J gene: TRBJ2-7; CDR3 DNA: TGTGCCATCAATAATAATAGAGGAGAGCAGTACTTC; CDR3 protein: CAINNNRGEQYF
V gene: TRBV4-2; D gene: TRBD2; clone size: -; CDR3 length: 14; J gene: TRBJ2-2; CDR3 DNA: TGTGCCAGCAGCCGTAGCGGGGCCACCGGGGAGCTGTTTTTT; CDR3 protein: CASSRSGATGELFF
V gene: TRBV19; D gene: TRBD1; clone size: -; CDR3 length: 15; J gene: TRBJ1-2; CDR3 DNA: TGTGCCAGTAGTATAGCGGGGACAGGGAAAGATGGCTACACCTTC; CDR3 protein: CASSIAGTGKDGYTF
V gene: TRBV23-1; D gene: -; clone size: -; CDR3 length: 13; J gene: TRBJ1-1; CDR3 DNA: TGCGCCAGCAGTCGCACAGGGAACACTGAAGCTTTCTTT; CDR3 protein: CASSRTGNTEAFF
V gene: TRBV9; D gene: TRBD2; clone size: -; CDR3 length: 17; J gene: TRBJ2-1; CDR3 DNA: TGTGCCAGCAGCGTTTTTACCGGGACTAGTCTTTCCAATGAGCAGTTCTTC; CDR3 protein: CASSVFTGTSLSNEQFF
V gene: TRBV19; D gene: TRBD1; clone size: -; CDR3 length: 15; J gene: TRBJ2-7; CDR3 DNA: TGTGCCAGTAGTATAGATGTAGGACAGGGCTACGAGCAGTACTTC; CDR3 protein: CASSIDVGQGYEQYF
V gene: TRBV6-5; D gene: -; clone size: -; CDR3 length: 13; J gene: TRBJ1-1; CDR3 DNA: TGTGCCAGCAGTCGACAAAAGGACACTGAAGCTTTCTTT; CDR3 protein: CASSRQKDTEAFF
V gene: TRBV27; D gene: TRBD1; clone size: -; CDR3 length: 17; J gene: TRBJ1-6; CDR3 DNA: TGTGCCAGCAGTTTAGGGGGACAGGGGGCTGCTATTTCACCCCTCCACTTT; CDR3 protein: CASSLGGQGAAISPLHF
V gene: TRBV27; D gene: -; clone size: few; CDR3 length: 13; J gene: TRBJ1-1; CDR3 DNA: TGTGCCAGCAGAGTTACAGGGAACACTGAAGCTTTCTTT; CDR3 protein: CASRVTGNTEAFF
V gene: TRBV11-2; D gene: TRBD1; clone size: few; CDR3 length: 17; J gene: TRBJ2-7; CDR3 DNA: TGTGCCAGCAGCTTAGCCCGGACAGGGTACCTTACCTACGAGCAGTACTTC; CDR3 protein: CASSLARTGYLTYEQYF
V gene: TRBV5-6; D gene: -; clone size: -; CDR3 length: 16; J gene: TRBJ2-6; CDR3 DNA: TGTGCCAGCAGCTCGGACAGCAGCTCTGGGGCCAACGTCCTGACTTTC; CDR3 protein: CASSSDSSSGANVLTF
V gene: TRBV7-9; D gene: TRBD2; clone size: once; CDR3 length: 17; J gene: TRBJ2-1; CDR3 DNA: TGTGCCAGCAGCTTAGCGGGTGTGGGACTAGCGTTGAATGAGCAGTTCTTC; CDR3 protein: CASSLAGVGLALNEQFF
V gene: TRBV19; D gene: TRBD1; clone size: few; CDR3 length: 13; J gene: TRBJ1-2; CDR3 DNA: TGTGCCAGTAGTAGGGGACAGGAATATGGCTACACCTTC; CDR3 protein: CASSRGQEYGYTF
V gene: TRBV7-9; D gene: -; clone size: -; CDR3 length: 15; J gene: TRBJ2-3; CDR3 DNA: TGTGCCAGCAGCTTAGTGGCAGGGGAGACAGATACGCAGTATTTT; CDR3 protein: CASSLVAGETDTQYF
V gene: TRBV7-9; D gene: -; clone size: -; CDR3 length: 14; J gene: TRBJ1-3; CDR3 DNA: TGTGCCAGCAGCATGGCCCCAGGTGGAAACACCATATATTTT; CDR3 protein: CASSMAPGGNTIYF